The clone carrying this TCR beta chain was counted only a few times. Its specificity is not known. This sample stems from a study of shared clonotypes between healthy human individuals. General study results and limits: Generally, naive subsets (rather than memory subsets) showed larger estimated richness.

The germline CDR1 and CDR2 sequences are SGHRS and YFSETQ. The V gene end was trimmed by 5 bases and the J gene end by 2 bases; junction bases not matched to a gene: 16. This CDR3 has 19 residues. The protocol was immunoSEQ multiplex PCR, while the TCRdb copy is restricted to in-frame clones and leaves out a portion. The table has about 1.1 million clones, approximately 80% seen once; the top ten hold 0.52%. This receptor was identified in a man aged 18 to 30 in good health. Some clones in this sample may be carry-over from other donors' samples. The sequenced sample was memory CD4+ T cells from PBMCs. Subset in this sample: CD45RA-negative fraction. The gene calls are TRBV5-1 and TRBJ2-1, with 10 bases aligning to TRBD2. The DNA for the CDR3 is TGCGCCAGCAGTCTGGGATCTAGCGGGGGAGGGGCCCCCTACAATGAGCAGTTCTTC. Translation: CASSLGSSGGGAPYNEQFF.